The table lists the clone carrying this T cell receptor (beta chain) with many counts. Its antigen is not known. Extracted from the samples, RNA was reverse transcribed into cDNA to serve as the sequencing template. Profiling relied on immunoSEQ multiplex PCR, and the TCRdb table lists in-frame clones only, not all of them. This table has roughly 180,000 clones, approximately 49% appearing once. The CDR3 is made up of 14 amino acids. Germline V gene lookup returns CDR1 MGHDK and CDR2 SYGVNS. V lost 4 bases and J 4 bases, leaving 13 bases between the germline ends. Treatment noted: oral pan-JAK inhibitor, 5-10 mg twice daily. The data were obtained in a study of CD8+ T cells in alopecia areata. Overall study results and limits: Tofacitinib significantly lowered scalp clonality and expanded CD8+ clones among the top 100.

The sample consisted of CD8+ T cells sorted from blood, taken around week 54, from a patient treated with tofacitinib. V gene TRBV25-1 combines with J gene TRBJ1-2; D unresolved. This receptor was obtained from a human donor with alopecia areata. The DNA for the CDR3 is TGTGCCAGCAGTGCCCCCGGGAGATCCTATGGCTACACCTTC. Translated, it gives CASSAPGRSYGYTF.